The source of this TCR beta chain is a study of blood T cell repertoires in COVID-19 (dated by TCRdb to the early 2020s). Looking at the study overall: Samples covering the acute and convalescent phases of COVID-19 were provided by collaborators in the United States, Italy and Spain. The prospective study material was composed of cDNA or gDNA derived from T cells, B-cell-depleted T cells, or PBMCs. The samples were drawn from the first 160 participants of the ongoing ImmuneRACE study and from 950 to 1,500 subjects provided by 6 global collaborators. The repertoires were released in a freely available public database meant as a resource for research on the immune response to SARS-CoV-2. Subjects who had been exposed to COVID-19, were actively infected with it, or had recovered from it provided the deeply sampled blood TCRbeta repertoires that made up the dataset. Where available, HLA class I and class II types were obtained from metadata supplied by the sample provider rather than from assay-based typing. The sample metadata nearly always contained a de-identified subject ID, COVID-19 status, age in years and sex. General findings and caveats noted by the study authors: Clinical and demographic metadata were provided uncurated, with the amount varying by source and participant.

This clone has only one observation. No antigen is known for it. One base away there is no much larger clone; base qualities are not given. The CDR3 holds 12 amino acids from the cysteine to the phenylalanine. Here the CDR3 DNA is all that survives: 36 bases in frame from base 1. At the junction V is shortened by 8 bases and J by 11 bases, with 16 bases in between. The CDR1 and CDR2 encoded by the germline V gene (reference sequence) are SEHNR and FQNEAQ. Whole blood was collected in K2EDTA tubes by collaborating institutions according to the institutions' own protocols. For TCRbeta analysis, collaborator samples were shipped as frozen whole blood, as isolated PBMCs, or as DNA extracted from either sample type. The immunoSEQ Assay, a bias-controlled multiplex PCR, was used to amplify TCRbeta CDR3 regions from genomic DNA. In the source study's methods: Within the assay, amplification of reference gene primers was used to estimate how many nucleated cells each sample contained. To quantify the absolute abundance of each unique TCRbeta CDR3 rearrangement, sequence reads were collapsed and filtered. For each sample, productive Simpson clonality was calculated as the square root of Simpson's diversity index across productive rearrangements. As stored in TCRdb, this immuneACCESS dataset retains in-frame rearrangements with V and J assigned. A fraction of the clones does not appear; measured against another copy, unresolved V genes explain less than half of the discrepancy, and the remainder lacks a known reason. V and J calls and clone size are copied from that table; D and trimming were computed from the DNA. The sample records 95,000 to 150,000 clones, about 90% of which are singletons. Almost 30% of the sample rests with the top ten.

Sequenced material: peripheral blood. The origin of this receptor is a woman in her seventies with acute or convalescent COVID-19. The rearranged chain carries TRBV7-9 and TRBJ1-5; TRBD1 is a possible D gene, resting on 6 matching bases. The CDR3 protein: CASQGSVRAQHF. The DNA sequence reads TGTGCCAGCCAGGGGTCAGTTAGGGCCCAGCATTTT.